The 10 T cell receptor beta chains in this list originate from one sample, sequenced in a study of early stage breast cancer tumors. Clones were sequenced by immunoSEQ multiplex PCR, and TCRdb holds only the in-frame ones, with some missing. The sample comprises about 30,000 clones, almost 75% of which are singletons, and around a tenth rests with the top ten. Sequences were obtained from breast tumor tissue. The receptors stem from a person aged 30-39 years with breast cancer.

This rearrangement joins TRBV18 to TRBJ2-1; 9 bases map to TRBD2. Germline V gene data show CDR1 as KGHSH and CDR2 as LQKENI. The J segment lost 2 bases and the V segment lost 3 bases, leaving 5 bases of the junction unmatched. The CDR3 has 16 residues. This chain's CDR3 is CASSPFAGGAYNEQFF. The CDR3 DNA reads as TGTGCCAGCTCACCCTTTGCGGGAGGGGCCTACAATGAGCAGTTCTTC. The full variable domain, its missing parts supplied by reference TRBV18 and TRBJ2-1, is NAGVMQNPRHLVRRRGQEARLRCSPMKGHSHVYWYRQLPEEGLKFMVYLQKENIIDESGMPKERFSAEFPKEGPSILRIQQVVRGDSAAYFCASSPFAGGAYNEQFFGPGTRLTVL.

This chain's CDR3 is CASSPTGGATYEQYF. CDR3 nucleotide sequence: TGTGCCAGCTCACCTACAGGGGGCGCGACCTACGAGCAGTACTTC. The V and J genes are TRBV18 and TRBJ2-7; 9 bases are shared with TRBD1. This CDR3 is 15 amino acids long. V was clipped by 3 bases and J by 2 bases; unmatched bases: 5. CDR1 is KGHSH and CDR2 is LQKENI in the germline V gene.

The chain carries TRBV5-5 and TRBJ2-1; perhaps TRBD2 as D (5 bases). This CDR3 has 15 amino acids. CDR1 and CDR2 (germline): SGHKS, YYEKEE (reference sequence). V was clipped by 2 bases and J by 0 bases, with 9 bases between them. Here the CDR3 DNA reads TGTGCCAGCAGCTTCAGAGGGATCTCCTACAATGAGCAGTTCTTC. It translates to CASSFRGISYNEQFF.

The rearrangement joins TRBV18 to TRBJ2-1; D is undetermined. This CDR3 contains 16 residues. Germline loops: CDR1 KGHSH, CDR2 LQKENI. V lost 3 bases, J lost 3 bases, and 15 bases lay in between. CDR3 nucleotide sequence: TGTGCCAGCTCACCCGCCCCGGGCGCTCGCTACAATGAGCAGTTCTTC. It is translated as CASSPAPGARYNEQFF. Full variable domain (outside the CDR3, taken from reference TRBV18 and TRBJ2-1): NAGVMQNPRHLVRRRGQEARLRCSPMKGHSHVYWYRQLPEEGLKFMVYLQKENIIDESGMPKERFSAEFPKEGPSILRIQQVVRGDSAAYFCASSPAPGARYNEQFFGPGTRLTVL.

V gene TRBV29-1 combines with J gene TRBJ1-1; D gene unclear. With 4 bases removed from V and 3 bases from J, the gap between germline ends came to 9 bases. The CDR3 runs to 12 residues. From germline, CDR1 is SQVTM and CDR2 ANQGSEA. The CDR3 reads CSVVPGDTEAFF. DNA for the CDR3: TGCAGCGTTGTCCCTGGGGACACTGAAGCTTTCTTT.

The genes are TRBV18 and TRBJ1-1, with TRBD1 as a possible D gene (6 bases). The CDR3 runs 15 residues. Trimming removed 1 base at V and 0 bases at J, with 9 bases between. From germline, CDR1 is KGHSH and CDR2 LQKENI. The CDR3 bases are TGTGCCAGCTCACCACGAGGGGGTATGAACACTGAAGCTTTCTTT. It translates to CASSPRGGMNTEAFF.

The rearrangement links TRBV19 to TRBJ1-1; D not certain. The germline CDR1 and CDR2 sequences are LNHDA and SQIVND (reference sequence). This CDR3 is 15 amino acids long. Trimming pared 5 bases from V and 4 bases from J, leaving 17 bases between. The CDR3 DNA follows: TGTGCCAGTAGTTCGTGGACCCTGGGGAGCACTGAAGCTTTCTTT. Translating gives CASSSWTLGSTEAFF.

The V gene is TRBV6-5, the J gene TRBJ2-5; 8 positions agree with TRBD1. After removal of 6 bases from V and 1 base from J, the junction contained 4 bases not matched to a gene. Germline CDR1 reads MNHEY; CDR2 reads SVGAGI. This CDR3 contains 14 residues. The CDR3 spells CASRGTGGQETQYF. The CDR3 nucleotides read TGTGCCAGCAGAGGCACAGGGGGCCAAGAGACCCAGTACTTC.

About this clone: This sample also contains other DNA sequences that code for the same CDR3. The CDR3 nucleotides read TGTGCCAGCAGCTTAGGACAGGCCGATAATTCACCCCTCCACTTT. Protein: CASSLGQADNSPLHF. The J gene is TRBJ1-6, the V gene TRBV7-9; the D gene is possibly TRBD1 (6 bases). Germline lookup yields CDR1 SEHNR and CDR2 FQNEAQ (reference sequence). The V end lost 1 base, the J end lost 5 bases, and 9 bases lay between the germline ends. This CDR3 has 15 residues.

The chain combines TRBV7-9 with TRBJ2-7; 7 nucleotides match TRBD1. This CDR3 has 13 residues. Germline trimming cut 6 bases from V and 7 bases from J; bases unmatched to any gene: 9. Per germline, CDR1 SEHNR and CDR2 FQNEAQ (reference sequence). The CDR3 coding sequence is TGTGCCAGCAGAGGCGAGGGGGCGGGTGAGCAGTACTTC. Its protein product is CASRGEGAGEQYF.